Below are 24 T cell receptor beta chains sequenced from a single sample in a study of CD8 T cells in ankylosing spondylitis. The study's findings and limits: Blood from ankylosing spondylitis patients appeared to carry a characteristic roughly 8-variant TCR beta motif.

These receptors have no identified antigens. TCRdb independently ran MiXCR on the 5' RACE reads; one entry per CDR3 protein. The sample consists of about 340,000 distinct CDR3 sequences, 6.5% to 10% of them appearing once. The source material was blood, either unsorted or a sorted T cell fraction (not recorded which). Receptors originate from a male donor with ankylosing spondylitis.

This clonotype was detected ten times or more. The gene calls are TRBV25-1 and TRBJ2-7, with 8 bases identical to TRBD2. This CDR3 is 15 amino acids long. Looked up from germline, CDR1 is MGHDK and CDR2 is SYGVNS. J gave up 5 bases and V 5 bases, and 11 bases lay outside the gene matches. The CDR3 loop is CASSFSGIERDEQYF. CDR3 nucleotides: TGTGCCAGCAGTTTTAGCGGGATCGAACGTGACGAGCAGTACTTC.

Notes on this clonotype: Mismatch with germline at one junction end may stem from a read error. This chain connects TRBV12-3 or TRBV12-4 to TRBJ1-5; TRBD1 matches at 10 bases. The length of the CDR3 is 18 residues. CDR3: CACSSGTGALSSNQPQHF. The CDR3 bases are TGTGCCTGCAGTTCCGGGACAGGGGCGTTGTCCAGCAATCAGCCCCAGCATTTT.

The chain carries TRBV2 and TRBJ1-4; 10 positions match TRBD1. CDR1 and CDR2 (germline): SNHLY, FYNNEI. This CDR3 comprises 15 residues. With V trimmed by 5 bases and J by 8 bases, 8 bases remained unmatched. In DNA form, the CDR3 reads TGTGCCAGCAGTTCAGACAGGGGGCGGTACGAAAAACTGTTTTTT. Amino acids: CASSSDRGRYEKLFF.

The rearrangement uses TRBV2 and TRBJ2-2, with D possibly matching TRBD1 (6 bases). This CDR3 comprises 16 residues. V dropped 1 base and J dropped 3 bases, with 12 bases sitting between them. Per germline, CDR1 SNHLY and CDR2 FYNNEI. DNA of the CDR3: TGTGCCAGCAGTGAAGGAAGCAGGGGATACACCGGGGAGCTGTTTTTT. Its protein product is CASSEGSRGYTGELFF.

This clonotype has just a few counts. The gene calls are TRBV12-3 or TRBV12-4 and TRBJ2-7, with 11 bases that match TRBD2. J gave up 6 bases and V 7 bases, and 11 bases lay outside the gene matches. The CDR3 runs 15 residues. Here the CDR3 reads CASNRLAGGTSEQYF. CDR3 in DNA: TGTGCCAGCAACCGGTTAGCGGGGGGGACCTCCGAGCAGTACTTC.

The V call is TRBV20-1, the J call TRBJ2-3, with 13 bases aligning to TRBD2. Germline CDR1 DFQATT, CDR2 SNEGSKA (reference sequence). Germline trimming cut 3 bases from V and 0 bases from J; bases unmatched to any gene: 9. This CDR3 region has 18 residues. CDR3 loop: CSASGLAGDDASTDTQYF. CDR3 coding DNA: TGCAGTGCTAGCGGACTAGCGGGAGATGATGCTAGCACAGATACGCAGTATTTT.

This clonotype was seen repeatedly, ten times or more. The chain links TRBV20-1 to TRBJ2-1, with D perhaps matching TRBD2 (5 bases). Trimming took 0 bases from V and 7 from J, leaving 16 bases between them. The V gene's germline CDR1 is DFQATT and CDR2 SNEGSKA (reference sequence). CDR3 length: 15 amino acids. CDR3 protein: CSARENRGPGNEQFF. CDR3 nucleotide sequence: TGCAGTGCTAGAGAAAATCGAGGGCCGGGGAATGAGCAGTTCTTC.

The CDR3 reads CASSSTGTSGYTDTQYF. The DNA for the CDR3 is TGTGCCAGCAGCTCAACCGGGACTAGCGGTTACACAGATACGCAGTATTTT. This sequence joins TRBV7-2 and TRBJ2-3, with 11 nucleotides matching TRBD2. This CDR3 is 17 amino acids long. Trimming took 4 bases from V and 2 from J; bases not matched to a gene: 8. Germline lookup yields CDR1 SGHTA and CDR2 FQGNSA.

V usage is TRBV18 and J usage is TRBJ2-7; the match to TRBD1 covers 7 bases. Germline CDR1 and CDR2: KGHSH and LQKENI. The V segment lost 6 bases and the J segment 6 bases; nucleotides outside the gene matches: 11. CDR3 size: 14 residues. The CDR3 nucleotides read TGTGCCAGCTCCCGGAGACAGGGAGACTCCGAGCAGTACTTC. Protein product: CASSRRQGDSEQYF. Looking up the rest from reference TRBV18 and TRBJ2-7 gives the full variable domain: NAGVMQNPRHLVRRRGQEARLRCSPMKGHSHVYWYRQLPEEGLKFMVYLQKENIIDESGMPKERFSAEFPKEGPSILRIQQVVRGDSAAYFCASSRRQGDSEQYFGPGTRLTVT.

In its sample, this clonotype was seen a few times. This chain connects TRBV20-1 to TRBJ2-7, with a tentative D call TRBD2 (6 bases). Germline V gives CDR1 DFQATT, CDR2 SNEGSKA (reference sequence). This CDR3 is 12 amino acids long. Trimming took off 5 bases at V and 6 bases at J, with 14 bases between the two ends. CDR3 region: CSAAGQELEQYF. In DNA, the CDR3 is TGCAGTGCTGCGGGGCAAGAGCTCGAGCAGTACTTC.

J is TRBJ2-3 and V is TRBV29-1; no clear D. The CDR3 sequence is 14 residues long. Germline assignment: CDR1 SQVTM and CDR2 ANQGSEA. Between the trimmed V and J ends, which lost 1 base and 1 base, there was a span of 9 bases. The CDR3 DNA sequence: TGCAGCGTTGAAGCGGAGCTTGGCACAGATACGCAGTATTTT. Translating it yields CSVEAELGTDTQYF.

The CDR3 nucleotides read TGCAGCGTGCCGGGCCCCGGTTCCGAGCAGTACTTC. Translating it yields CSVPGPGSEQYF. The V gene is TRBV29-1, the J gene TRBJ2-7, with D uncertain. With 6 bases removed from V and 6 bases from J, the gap between germline ends came to 15 bases. The CDR3 has 12 amino acids. Germline CDR1 SQVTM, CDR2 ANQGSEA.

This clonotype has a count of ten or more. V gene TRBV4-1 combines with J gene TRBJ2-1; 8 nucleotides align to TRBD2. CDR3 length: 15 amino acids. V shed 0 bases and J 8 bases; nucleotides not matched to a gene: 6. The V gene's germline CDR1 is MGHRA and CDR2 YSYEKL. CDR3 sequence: CASSQEASGWDEQFF. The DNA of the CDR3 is TGCGCCAGCAGCCAAGAGGCTAGCGGGTGGGATGAGCAGTTCTTC.

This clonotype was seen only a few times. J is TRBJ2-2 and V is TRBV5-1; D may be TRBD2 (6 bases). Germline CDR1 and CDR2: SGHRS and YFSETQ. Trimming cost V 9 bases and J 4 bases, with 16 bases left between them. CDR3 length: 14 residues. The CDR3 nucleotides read TGCGCCACCTCGGAGGGCCGGATCACCGGGGAGCTGTTTTTT. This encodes CATSEGRITGELFF.

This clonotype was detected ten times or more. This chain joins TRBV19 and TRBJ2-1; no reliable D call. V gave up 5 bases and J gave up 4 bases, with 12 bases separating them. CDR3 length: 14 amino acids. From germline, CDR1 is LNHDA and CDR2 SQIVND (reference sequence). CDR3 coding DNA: TGTGCCAGTAGTTTTTTGGGGTCGTACAATGAGCAGTTCTTC. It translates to CASSFLGSYNEQFF.

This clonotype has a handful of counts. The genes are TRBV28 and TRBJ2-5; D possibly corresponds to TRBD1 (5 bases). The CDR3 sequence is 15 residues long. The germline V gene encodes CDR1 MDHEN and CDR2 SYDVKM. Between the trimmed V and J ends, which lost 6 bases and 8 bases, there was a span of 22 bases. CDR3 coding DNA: TGTGCCAGCAGCCCTCAGCTCAGGGTTATGGGAACCCAGTACTTC. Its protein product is CASSPQLRVMGTQYF.

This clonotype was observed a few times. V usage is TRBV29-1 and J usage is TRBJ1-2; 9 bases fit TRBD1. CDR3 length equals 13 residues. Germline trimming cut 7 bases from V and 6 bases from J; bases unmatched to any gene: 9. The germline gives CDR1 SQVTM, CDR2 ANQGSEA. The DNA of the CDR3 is TGCAGCGCAACAGGGGGCAGGATGGATGGCTACACCTTC. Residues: CSATGGRMDGYTF.

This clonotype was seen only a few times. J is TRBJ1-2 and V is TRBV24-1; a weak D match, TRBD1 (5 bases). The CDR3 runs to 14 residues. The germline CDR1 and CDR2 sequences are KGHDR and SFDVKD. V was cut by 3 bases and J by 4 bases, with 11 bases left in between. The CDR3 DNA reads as TGTGCCACCAGTGATGACAGAAAATCCTATGGCTACACCTTC. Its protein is CATSDDRKSYGYTF.

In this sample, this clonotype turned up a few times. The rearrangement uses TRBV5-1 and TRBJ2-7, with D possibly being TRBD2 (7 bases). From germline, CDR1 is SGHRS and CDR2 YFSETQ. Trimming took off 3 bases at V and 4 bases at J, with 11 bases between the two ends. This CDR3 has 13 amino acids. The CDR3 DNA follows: TGCGCCAGCAGCTCACAGGGAGGGTACGAGCAGTACTTC. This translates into CASSSQGGYEQYF.

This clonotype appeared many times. In nucleotides, the CDR3 is TGCAGTGCCCCGAGTCCGACCGACACCGGGGAGCTGTTTTTT. Its protein is CSAPSPTDTGELFF. The rearrangement joins TRBV20-1 to TRBJ2-2, with D hard to call. Between the trimmed V and J ends, which lost 6 bases and 3 bases, there was a span of 14 bases. The CDR3 totals 14 residues. In germline, CDR1 is DFQATT, CDR2 SNEGSKA (reference sequence).

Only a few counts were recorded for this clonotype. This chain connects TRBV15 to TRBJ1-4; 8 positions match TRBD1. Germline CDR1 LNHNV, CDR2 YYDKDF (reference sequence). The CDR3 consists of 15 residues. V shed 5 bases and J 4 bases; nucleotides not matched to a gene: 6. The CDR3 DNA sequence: TGTGCCACCAGCGCAAACAGGGGGAATAATGAAAAACTGTTTTTT. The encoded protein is CATSANRGNNEKLFF.

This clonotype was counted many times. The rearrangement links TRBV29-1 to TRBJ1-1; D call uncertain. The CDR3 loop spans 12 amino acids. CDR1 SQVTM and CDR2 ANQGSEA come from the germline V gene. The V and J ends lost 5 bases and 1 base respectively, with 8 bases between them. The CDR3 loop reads CSVPLGNTEAFF. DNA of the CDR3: TGCAGCGTTCCTCTCGGGAACACTGAAGCTTTCTTT.

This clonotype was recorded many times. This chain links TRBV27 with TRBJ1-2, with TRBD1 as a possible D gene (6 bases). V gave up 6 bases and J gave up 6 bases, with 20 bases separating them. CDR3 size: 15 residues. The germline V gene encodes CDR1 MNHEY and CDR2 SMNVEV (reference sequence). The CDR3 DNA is TGTGCCAGCAGGAGGACGCTACAGGGTTTCGATGGCTACACCTTC. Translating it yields CASRRTLQGFDGYTF.

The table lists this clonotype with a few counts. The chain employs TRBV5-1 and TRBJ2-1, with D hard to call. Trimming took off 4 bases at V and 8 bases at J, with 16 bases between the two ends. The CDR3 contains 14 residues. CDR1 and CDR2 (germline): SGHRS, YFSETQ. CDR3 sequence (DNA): TGCGCCAGCAGCCCCGGCCCCCGACGGGATGAGCAGTTCTTC. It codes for CASSPGPRRDEQFF.